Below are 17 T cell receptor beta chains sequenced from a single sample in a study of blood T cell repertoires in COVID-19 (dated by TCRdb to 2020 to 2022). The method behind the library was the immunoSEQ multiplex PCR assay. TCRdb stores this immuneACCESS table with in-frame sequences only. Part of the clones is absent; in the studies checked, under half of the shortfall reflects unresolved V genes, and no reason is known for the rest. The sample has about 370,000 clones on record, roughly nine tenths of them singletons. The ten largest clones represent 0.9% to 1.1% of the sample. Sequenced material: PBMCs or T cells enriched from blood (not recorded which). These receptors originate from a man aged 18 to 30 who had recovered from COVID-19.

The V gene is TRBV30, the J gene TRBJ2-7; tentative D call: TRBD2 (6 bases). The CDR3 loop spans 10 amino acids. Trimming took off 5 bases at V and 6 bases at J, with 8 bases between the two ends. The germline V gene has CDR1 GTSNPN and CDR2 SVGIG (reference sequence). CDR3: CAWSGAEQYF. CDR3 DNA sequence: TGTGCCTGGTCGGGAGCCGAGCAGTACTTC.

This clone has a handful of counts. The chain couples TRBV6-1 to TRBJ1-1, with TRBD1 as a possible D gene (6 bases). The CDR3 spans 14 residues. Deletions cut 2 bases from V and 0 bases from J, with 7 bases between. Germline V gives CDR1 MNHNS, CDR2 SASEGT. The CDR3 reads CASSETGLNTEAFF. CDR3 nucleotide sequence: TGTGCCAGCAGTGAAACAGGGTTGAACACTGAAGCTTTCTTT.

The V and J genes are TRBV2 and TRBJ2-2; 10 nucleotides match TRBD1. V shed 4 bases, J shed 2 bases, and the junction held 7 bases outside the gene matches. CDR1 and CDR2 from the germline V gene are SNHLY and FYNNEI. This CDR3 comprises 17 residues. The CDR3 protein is CASSAGGTGVNTGELFF. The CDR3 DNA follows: TGTGCCAGCAGTGCCGGGGGGACAGGGGTCAACACCGGGGAGCTGTTTTTT. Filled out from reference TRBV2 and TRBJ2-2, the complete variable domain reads EPEVTQTPSHQVTQMGQEVILRCVPISNHLYFYWYRQILGQKVEFLVSFYNNEISEKSEIFDDQFSVERPDGSNFTLKIRSTKLEDSAMYFCASSAGGTGVNTGELFFGEGSRLTVL.

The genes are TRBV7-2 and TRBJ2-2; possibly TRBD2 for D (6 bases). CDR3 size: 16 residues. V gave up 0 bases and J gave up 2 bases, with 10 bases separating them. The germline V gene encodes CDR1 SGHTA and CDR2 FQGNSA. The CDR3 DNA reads TGTGCCAGCAGCTTAGCTTCGGGACTTAACACCGGGGAGCTGTTTTTT. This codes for CASSLASGLNTGELFF.

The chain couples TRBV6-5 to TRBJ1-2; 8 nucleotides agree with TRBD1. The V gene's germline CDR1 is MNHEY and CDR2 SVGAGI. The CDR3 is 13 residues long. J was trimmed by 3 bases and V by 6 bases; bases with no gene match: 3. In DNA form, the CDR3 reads TGTGCCAGCAGCCCGGGACAGGACTATGGCTACACCTTC. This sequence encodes CASSPGQDYGYTF.

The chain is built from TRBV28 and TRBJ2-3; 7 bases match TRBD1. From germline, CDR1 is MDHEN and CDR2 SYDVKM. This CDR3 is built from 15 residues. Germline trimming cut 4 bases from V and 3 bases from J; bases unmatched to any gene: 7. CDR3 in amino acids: CASSSPEQGTDTQYF. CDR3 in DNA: TGTGCCAGCAGTTCTCCCGAACAGGGGACAGATACGCAGTATTTT.

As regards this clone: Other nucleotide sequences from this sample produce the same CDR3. In DNA, the CDR3 is TGTGCCAGCAGTGTCCAGGGTGGAAATCAGCCCCAGCATTTT. It translates to CASSVQGGNQPQHF. This chain connects TRBV2 to TRBJ1-5, with a possible D match to TRBD1 (5 bases). V shed 4 bases and J shed 4 bases, with 11 bases lying between them. In germline, CDR1 is SNHLY, CDR2 FYNNEI. The CDR3 runs 14 residues.

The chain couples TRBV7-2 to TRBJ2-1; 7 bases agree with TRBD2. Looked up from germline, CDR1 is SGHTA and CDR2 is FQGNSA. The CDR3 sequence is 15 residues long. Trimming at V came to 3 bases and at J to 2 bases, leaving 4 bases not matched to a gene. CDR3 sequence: CASSFGGGTYNEQFF. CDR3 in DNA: TGTGCCAGCAGCTTCGGGGGAGGGACCTACAATGAGCAGTTCTTC.

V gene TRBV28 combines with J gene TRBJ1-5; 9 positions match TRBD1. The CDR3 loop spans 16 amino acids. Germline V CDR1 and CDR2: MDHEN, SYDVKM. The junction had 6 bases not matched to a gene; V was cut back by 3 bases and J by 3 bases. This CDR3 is CASSFPGQGSNQPQHF. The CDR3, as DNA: TGTGCCAGCAGTTTCCCGGGACAGGGTTCCAATCAGCCCCAGCATTTT.

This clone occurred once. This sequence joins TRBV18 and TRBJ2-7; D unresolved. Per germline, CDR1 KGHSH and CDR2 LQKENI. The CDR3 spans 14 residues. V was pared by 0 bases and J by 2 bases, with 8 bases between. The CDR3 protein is CASSPPHTTYEQYF. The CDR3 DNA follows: TGTGCCAGCTCACCACCCCACACAACCTACGAGCAGTACTTC.

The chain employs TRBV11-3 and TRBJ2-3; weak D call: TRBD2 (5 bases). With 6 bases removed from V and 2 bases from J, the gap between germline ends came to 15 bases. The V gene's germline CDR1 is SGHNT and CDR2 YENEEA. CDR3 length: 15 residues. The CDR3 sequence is CASRLTGKPTDTQYF. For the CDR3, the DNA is TGTGCCAGCAGACTAACGGGGAAACCCACAGATACGCAGTATTTT.

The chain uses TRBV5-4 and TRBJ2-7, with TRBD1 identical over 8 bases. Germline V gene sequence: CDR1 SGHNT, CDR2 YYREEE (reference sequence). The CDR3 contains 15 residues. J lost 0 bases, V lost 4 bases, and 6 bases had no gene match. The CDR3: CASSAGGLSSYEQYF. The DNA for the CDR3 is TGTGCCAGCAGCGCAGGGGGCCTGAGCTCCTACGAGCAGTACTTC.

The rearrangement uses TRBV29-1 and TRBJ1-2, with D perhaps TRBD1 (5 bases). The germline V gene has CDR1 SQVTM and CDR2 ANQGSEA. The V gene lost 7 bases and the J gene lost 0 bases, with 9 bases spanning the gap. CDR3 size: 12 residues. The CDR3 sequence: CSARGSNYGYTF. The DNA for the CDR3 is TGCAGCGCCCGGGGGTCTAACTATGGCTACACCTTC.

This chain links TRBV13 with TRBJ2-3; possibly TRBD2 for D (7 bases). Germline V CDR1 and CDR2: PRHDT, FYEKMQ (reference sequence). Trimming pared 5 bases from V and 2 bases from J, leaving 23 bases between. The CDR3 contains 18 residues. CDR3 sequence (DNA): TGTGCCAGCAGCCCAGGAGGGGGGGAGCTAGCGGACACAGATACGCAGTATTTT. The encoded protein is CASSPGGGELADTDTQYF.

CDR3 nucleotide sequence: TGTGCCTGGAGTGACGGAGCGAACTACGAGCAGTACTTC. Its protein product is CAWSDGANYEQYF. The chain joins TRBV30 to TRBJ2-7; D is uncertain. V lost 1 base to trimming and J lost 3 bases, with 10 bases between them. CDR1 is GTSNPN and CDR2 is SVGIG in the germline V gene (reference sequence). The CDR3 sequence is 13 residues long.

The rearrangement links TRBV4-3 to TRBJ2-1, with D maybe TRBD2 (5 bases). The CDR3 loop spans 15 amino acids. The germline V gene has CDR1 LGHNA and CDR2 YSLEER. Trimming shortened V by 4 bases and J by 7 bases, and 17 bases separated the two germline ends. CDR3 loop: CASSPSNGIGNEQFF. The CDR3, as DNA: TGCGCCAGCAGCCCCAGTAACGGGATAGGGAATGAGCAGTTCTTC.

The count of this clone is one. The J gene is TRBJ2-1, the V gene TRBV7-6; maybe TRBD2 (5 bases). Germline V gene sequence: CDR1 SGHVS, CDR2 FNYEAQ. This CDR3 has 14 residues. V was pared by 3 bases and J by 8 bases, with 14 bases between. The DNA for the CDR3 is TGTGCCAGCAGCTTCTCCCTTCAGGAGGATGAGCAGTTCTTC. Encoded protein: CASSFSLQEDEQFF. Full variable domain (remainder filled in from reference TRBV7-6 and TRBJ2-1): GAGVSQSPRYKVTKRGQDVALRCDPISGHVSLYWYRQALGQGPEFLTYFNYEAQQDKSGLPNDRFSAERPEGSISTLTIQRTEQRDSAMYRCASSFSLQEDEQFFGPGTRLTVL.